This T cell receptor beta chain was identified in a study of siplizumab effects on memory and regulatory T cells. Study-level results: For siplizumab cultures, the suppressive function of their proliferating Tregs was not confirmed. Apparently key alloresponse contributors, naive T cells also seemed more diverse than memory cells. Mappable alloreactive CD4+ clones averaged approximately 62% Treg-derived with siplizumab versus 26.9% in controls.

This clone was found a few times. Its specificity is not known. The assay was immunoSEQ multiplex PCR, and TCRdb's table has in-frame clones only and misses some. Of more than 95,000 clones in the sample, roughly 91% were seen once. Germline V gene lookup returns CDR1 MNHNS and CDR2 SASEGT. Deletions cut 4 bases from V and 7 bases from J, with 19 bases between. This CDR3 has 15 residues. The chain uses TRBV6-1 and TRBJ1-2; D is perhaps TRBD1 (5 bases). The sample consisted of CD4+ T cells sorted from blood. The sequence derives from a human donor in good health. In DNA, the CDR3 is TGTGCCAGCAGTGTAGTAACCCAGGGTTTAGGTGGCTACACCTTC. It translates to CASSVVTQGLGGYTF.